The clone carrying this T cell receptor (beta chain) appeared many times. The antigen is undetermined. The record originates from a study of molecular identifiers for immune sequencing clone quantification. The overall study: Four of five RNA aliquots from around 18,000 or 91,000 naive CD8 T cells were sequenced.

The CDR3 is 13 residues long. Study findings and constraints: Identical barcode-sharing TCR molecules could lead to underestimated sizes for highly expanded clones. Clones exceeding 20 RNA copies carried over 97% of effector molecules but under 1% of naive-cell molecules.

In TCRdb, the PCR reads were re-called with MiXCR into one record per CDR3 protein. The table includes under 650,000 distinct CDR3 sequences, 20% detected once. The sorting of naive CD8 T cells used the CD8+CD4-CCR7+CD45RA+ phenotype. The chain has TRBV21-1 and TRBJ1-2. TRBV21-1 is a recognized pseudogene. The sequence derives from a human donor in good health. Some libraries in this study had Jurkat cell RNA spiked in. The specimen sequenced was naive CD8+ T cells from blood, with Jurkat cell RNA spiked in. Documented subset: FACS-sorted CD8+CD4-CCR7+CD45RA+ naive T cells. The CDR3 bases are TGTGCCAGCAGCAAGTCCAGATACTATGGCTACACCTTC. Its protein is CASSKSRYYGYTF.